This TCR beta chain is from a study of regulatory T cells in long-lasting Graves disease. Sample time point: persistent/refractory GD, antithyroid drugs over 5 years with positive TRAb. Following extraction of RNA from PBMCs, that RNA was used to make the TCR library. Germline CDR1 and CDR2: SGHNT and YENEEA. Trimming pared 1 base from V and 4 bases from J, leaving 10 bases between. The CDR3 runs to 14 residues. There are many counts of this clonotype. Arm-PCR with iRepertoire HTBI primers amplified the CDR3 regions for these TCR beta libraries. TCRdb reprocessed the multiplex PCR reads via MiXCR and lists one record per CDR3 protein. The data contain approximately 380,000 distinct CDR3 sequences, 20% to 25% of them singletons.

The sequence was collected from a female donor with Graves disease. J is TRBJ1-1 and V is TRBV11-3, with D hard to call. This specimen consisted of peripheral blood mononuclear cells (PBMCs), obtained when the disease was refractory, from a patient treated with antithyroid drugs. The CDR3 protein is CASSLAGGITEAFF. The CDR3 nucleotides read TGTGCCAGCAGCTTAGCTGGAGGGATCACTGAAGCTTTCTTT.